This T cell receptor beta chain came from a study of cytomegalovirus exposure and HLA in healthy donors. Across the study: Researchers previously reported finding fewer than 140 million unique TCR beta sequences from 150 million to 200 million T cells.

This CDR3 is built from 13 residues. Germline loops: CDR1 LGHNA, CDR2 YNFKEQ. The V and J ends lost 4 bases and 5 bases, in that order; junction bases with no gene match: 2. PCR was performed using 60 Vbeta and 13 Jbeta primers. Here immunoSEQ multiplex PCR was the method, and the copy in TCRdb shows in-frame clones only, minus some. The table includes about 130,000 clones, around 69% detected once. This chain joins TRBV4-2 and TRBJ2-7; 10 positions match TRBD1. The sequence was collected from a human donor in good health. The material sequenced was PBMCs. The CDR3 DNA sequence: TGTGCCAGCAGCCCGACAGGGGGCCACGAGCAGTACTTC. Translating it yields CASSPTGGHEQYF.